The 22 T cell receptor beta chains in this list originate from one sample, sequenced in a study of T cells in Graves' hyperthyroidism and ophthalmopathy. Amplified TCR beta CDR3 regions derived from RNA transcripts. During a first-round RT-PCR of the TCR CDR3, the HTBI primer set was used. Each CDR3 protein gets one entry after TCRdb re-called the multiplex PCR reads with MiXCR. This sample has 480,000 or so distinct CDR3 sequences, with 40% to 50% found just once. Sequenced: peripheral blood or thyroid tissue (not recorded which). Every receptor here comes from an adult woman with Graves' disease, either hyperthyroidism or ophthalmopathy (not recorded which).

This clonotype was found a few times. This sequence joins TRBV27 and TRBJ2-7; D is perhaps TRBD1 (6 bases). V was shortened by 2 bases and J by 2 bases, with 13 bases between the two germline ends. This CDR3 is built from 15 residues. Germline V CDR1 and CDR2: MNHEY, SMNVEV (reference sequence). The CDR3 reads CASSLGRGSPYEQYF. In nucleotides, the CDR3 is TGTGCCAGCAGTTTAGGCAGGGGCTCCCCCTACGAGCAGTACTTC.

The gene calls are TRBV20-1 and TRBJ1-6; D is uncertain. Trimming took off 6 bases at V and 6 bases at J, with 6 bases between the two ends. Germline V CDR1 and CDR2: DFQATT, SNEGSKA (reference sequence). The CDR3 loop spans 11 amino acids. The chain's CDR3 is CSAILNSPLHF. CDR3 coding DNA: TGCAGTGCGATACTTAATTCACCCCTCCACTTT.

The chain recombines TRBV7-8 with TRBJ1-1; D may be TRBD1 (5 bases). The CDR3 is 13 amino acids. Trimming pared 5 bases from V and 5 bases from J, leaving 12 bases between. CDR1 and CDR2 from the germline V gene are SGHVS and FQNEAQ. The CDR3 DNA reads TGTGCCAGCAGCCCTACAAGGGGAACTGAAGCTTTCTTT. Protein product: CASSPTRGTEAFF.

The rearrangement links TRBV7-6 to TRBJ1-1; D perhaps matches TRBD1 (5 bases). V lost 5 bases and J 4 bases, leaving 11 bases between the germline ends. The CDR3 consists of 13 residues. Germline V gene data show CDR1 as SGHVS and CDR2 as FNYEAQ. The CDR3 DNA is TGTGCCAGCAGCGCCTTGGGGGGCACTGAAGCTTTCTTT. It encodes CASSALGGTEAFF.

The chain carries TRBV5-4 and TRBJ2-2, with D perhaps TRBD1 or TRBD2 (5 bases each). CDR1 SGHNT and CDR2 YYREEE come from the germline V gene (reference sequence). V lost 3 bases and J 14 bases, leaving 14 bases between the germline ends. The CDR3 has 12 amino acids. The CDR3 DNA is TGTGCCAGCAGCTCCCCTTCCGGGACCCTGTTTTTT. It translates to CASSSPSGTLFF.

J is TRBJ2-7 and V is TRBV10-2; D is tentatively TRBD1 or TRBD2 (5 bases each). The CDR3 runs to 13 residues. The germline gives CDR1 WSHSY, CDR2 SAAADI. V lost 3 bases, J lost 2 bases, and 8 bases lay in between. The CDR3 DNA is TGCGCCAGCAGTGACTGGGGGACCTACGAGCAGTACTTC. Encoded protein: CASSDWGTYEQYF.

This clonotype turned up a few times. The V gene is TRBV19, the J gene TRBJ1-2, with D possibly matching TRBD1 (6 bases). The CDR3 extends over 15 amino acids. Trimming took off 7 bases at V and 4 bases at J, with 19 bases between the two ends. The V gene's germline CDR1 is LNHDA and CDR2 SQIVND (reference sequence). CDR3 amino acids: CASKGGEGVIYGYTF. The CDR3 DNA reads as TGTGCCAGTAAGGGCGGAGAGGGGGTCATCTATGGCTACACCTTC. Full variable domain (outside the CDR3, taken from reference TRBV19 and TRBJ1-2): DGGITQSPKYLFRKEGQNVTLSCEQNLNHDAMYWYRQDPGQGLRLIYYSQIVNDFQKGDIAEGYSVSREKKESFPLTVTSAQKNPTAFYLCASKGGEGVIYGYTFGSGTRLTVV.

With respect to this clonotype: One end of the junction fails to match germline, which may point to a read error. In DNA form, the CDR3 reads TGTGCCATTAAGGGACAGCAGAACACCGGGGAGCTGTCTTGG. Amino acids: CAIKGQQNTGELSW. The chain couples TRBV10-3 to TRBJ2-2; 7 bases match TRBD1. The V gene's germline CDR1 is ENHRY and CDR2 SYGVKD. The CDR3 is 14 amino acids.

The table lists this clonotype with many counts. This chain connects TRBV12-3 or TRBV12-4 to TRBJ1-2; unclear D gene. V shed 6 bases and J shed 4 bases, with 9 bases lying between them. CDR3 size: 12 residues. CDR3 amino acids: CASSFRSYGYTF. The CDR3 region has the DNA TGTGCCAGCAGCTTCAGGAGCTATGGCTACACCTTC.

This chain uses TRBV7-3 with TRBJ2-3; D is unclear. The V gene lost 0 bases and the J gene lost 3 bases, with 10 bases spanning the gap. The length of the CDR3 is 15 residues. Germline CDR1 reads SGHTA; CDR2 reads FQGTGA. The CDR3 region is CASSLTARETDTQYF. Written as DNA, the CDR3 is TGTGCCAGCAGCTTAACGGCCCGAGAGACAGATACGCAGTATTTT.

This chain links TRBV15 with TRBJ2-7; maybe TRBD1 (7 bases). The CDR3 is 15 amino acids. The V end lost 5 bases, the J end lost 3 bases, and 17 bases lay between the germline ends. The germline V gene has CDR1 LNHNV and CDR2 YYDKDF (reference sequence). CDR3 nucleotide sequence: TGTGCCACCAGCGACGACGGGGGACAGATCTACGAGCAGTACTTC. Its translation: CATSDDGGQIYEQYF. Combining the CDR3 with reference TRBV15 and TRBJ2-7 gives the whole variable domain DAMVIQNPRYQVTQFGKPVTLSCSQTLNHNVMYWYQQKSSQAPKLLFHYYDKDFNNEADTPDNFQSRRPNTSFCFLDIRSPGLGDTAMYLCATSDDGGQIYEQYFGPGTRLTVT.

This clonotype appeared once. One end of the junction is discordant with germline, which a read error may explain. The chain carries TRBV7-6 and TRBJ2-7; TRBD2 is a possible D gene (6 bases). Looked up from germline, CDR1 is SGHVS and CDR2 is FNYEAQ. The CDR3 is 16 amino acids. The CDR3 loop is CASSLKDQGLNYEQYF. The CDR3 bases are TGCGCCAGCAGCTTGAAGGATCAGGGACTGAACTACGAGCAGTACTTC.

The chain joins TRBV28 to TRBJ1-6; possible D gene TRBD1, 5 bases. V was clipped by 6 bases and J by 6 bases, with 9 bases between them. The CDR3 has 13 residues. Germline V lookup: CDR1 MDHEN, CDR2 SYDVKM. The CDR3 sequence is CASSLDSNSPLHF. As DNA, the CDR3 is TGTGCCAGCAGCCTTGACAGTAATTCACCCCTCCACTTT.

This chain joins TRBV20-1 and TRBJ1-6, with unresolved D. Germline values: CDR1 DFQATT, CDR2 SNEGSKA (reference sequence). CDR3 length: 13 residues. The V end lost 5 bases, the J end lost 6 bases, and 11 bases lay between the germline ends. CDR3 sequence: CSAEPDGNSPLHF. For the CDR3, the DNA is TGCAGTGCTGAACCGGACGGTAATTCACCCCTCCACTTT.

This clonotype was picked up a small number of times. The V call is TRBV5-6, the J call TRBJ2-2, with 10 positions matching TRBD2. This CDR3 comprises 16 residues. Germline CDR1 and CDR2: SGHDT and YYEEEE. The V segment lost 5 bases and the J segment 2 bases; nucleotides outside the gene matches: 6. CDR3 region: CASRSRLAGNTGELFF. The CDR3 DNA is TGTGCCAGCAGATCCCGACTAGCGGGTAACACCGGGGAGCTGTTTTTT.

This clonotype was recorded only once. A junction boundary mismatches the germline segment, possibly from a read error. The chain couples TRBV6-5 to TRBJ2-7; D is perhaps TRBD2 (5 bases). CDR1 MNHEY and CDR2 SVGAGI come from the germline V gene. This CDR3 has 17 residues. Here the CDR3 reads CAISYPPTTAGSYEQYF. CDR3 nucleotide sequence: TGTGCCATCAGTTACCCACCCACTACTGCTGGGAGCTACGAGCAGTACTTC.

The chain couples TRBV2 to TRBJ2-5; 10 bases line up with TRBD2. Germline CDR1 reads SNHLY; CDR2 reads FYNNEI. This CDR3 has 14 amino acids. The V and J ends lost 4 bases and 5 bases, in that order; junction bases with no gene match: 4. The CDR3 loop reads CASSVGLAVETQYF. CDR3 nucleotide sequence: TGTGCCAGCAGTGTCGGACTAGCGGTGGAGACCCAGTACTTC.

The sample holds one count of this clonotype. The rearrangement links TRBV20-1 to TRBJ1-5; D ambiguous. In germline, CDR1 is DFQATT, CDR2 SNEGSKA (reference sequence). This CDR3 is built from 15 residues. Trimming removed 0 bases from V and 7 bases from J, with 16 bases in between. As DNA, the CDR3 is TGCAGTGCTAGAGATCTTTCACGCGTCGGACAGCCCCAGCATTTT. As protein: CSARDLSRVGQPQHF.

Remarks on this clonotype: Sequence at one end of the junction differs from germline and may be a read error. This chain joins TRBV7-2 and TRBJ1-6; a weak D match, TRBD1 (6 bases). Germline CDR1 SGHTA, CDR2 FQGNSA. There are 16 residues in the CDR3. The DNA of the CDR3 is TGTGCCAGCAGCCCTAACAGGGCAGTAAATAATTCACCCTTCCACTTT. Residues: CASSPNRAVNNSPFHF.

The rearrangement links TRBV29-1 to TRBJ2-5; D gene unclear. Germline CDR1 and CDR2: SQVTM and ANQGSEA. CDR3 size: 13 residues. The V gene lost 0 bases and the J gene lost 1 base, with 6 bases spanning the gap. The CDR3 protein is CSVEEGSQETQYF. The CDR3 DNA reads as TGCAGCGTTGAAGAGGGTTCCCAAGAGACCCAGTACTTC.

This clonotype showed up just a few times. A much larger clone differs by one base, so this may be a read error. The V gene is TRBV7-2, the J gene TRBJ2-5; 8 positions agree with TRBD1. The CDR3 totals 14 residues. Germline V gene data show CDR1 as SGHTA and CDR2 as FQGNSA. J gave up 3 bases and V 5 bases, and 5 bases lay outside the gene matches. The CDR3 sequence: CASSNNRGEETQYF. In nucleotides, the CDR3 is TGTGCCAGCAGCAACAACAGGGGGGAAGAGACCCAGTACTTC.

This clonotype was found many times. V usage is TRBV12-3 or TRBV12-4 and J usage is TRBJ2-5; TRBD1 aligns across 7 bases. Trimming took 7 bases from V and 6 from J; bases not matched to a gene: 8. The CDR3 spans 13 residues. CDR3 sequence: CASTEQGKQTQYF. Written as DNA, the CDR3 is TGTGCCAGCACAGAACAGGGGAAGCAGACCCAGTACTTC.